This T cell receptor (beta chain) was sequenced for a study of shared clonotypes between healthy human individuals. Concerning this clone itself: This sample includes further DNA sequences coding for the same CDR3.

Division of CD4+ cells produced a CD45RA+ naive subset and a CD45RA-negative memory subset. The repertoire was sequenced with immunoSEQ multiplex PCR; TCRdb's copy has only in-frame clones and lacks some. The sample holds about 2.4 million clones, roughly 93% seen once. Germline loops: CDR1 DFQATT, CDR2 SNEGSKA (reference sequence). With 6 bases removed from V and 6 bases from J, the gap between germline ends came to 10 bases. The CDR3 totals 11 residues. The sequence was collected from a man between 18 and 29 years old in good health. Some clones in this sample may be carry-over from other donors' samples. Source material: naive CD4+ T cells from PBMCs. Subset given: CD45RA+ positively selected. This sequence joins TRBV20-1 and TRBJ2-3, with D possibly matching TRBD2 (6 bases). CDR3 in DNA: TGCAGTGCGGGACTTACGGATACGCAGTATTTT. Its protein is CSAGLTDTQYF.